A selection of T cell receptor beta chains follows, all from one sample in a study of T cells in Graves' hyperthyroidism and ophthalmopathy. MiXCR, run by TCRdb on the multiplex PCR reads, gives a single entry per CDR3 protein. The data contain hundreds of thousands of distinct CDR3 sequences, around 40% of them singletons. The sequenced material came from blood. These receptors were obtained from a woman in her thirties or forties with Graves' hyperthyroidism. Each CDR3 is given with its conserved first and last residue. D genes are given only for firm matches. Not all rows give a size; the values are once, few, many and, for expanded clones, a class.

TGTGCCATCAGGAACAGTCCGGATCAGCCCCAGCATTTT	CAIRNSPDQPQHF	TRBV10-3	NA	many	TRBJ1-5
TGTGCCCCCGACTCCGGGACTAGCTTGAGTGAGCAGTACTTC	CAPDSGTSLSEQYF	TRBV10-3	TRBD2	NA	TRBJ2-7
TGTGCCAGCAGCCAAGATTGGACAGGGGGCGACACCATATATTTT	CASSQDWTGGDTIYF	TRBV3-2	NA	many	TRBJ1-3
TGCAGCGTTGAGGTAGCGGGAGCTTCGACCCAGTACTTC	CSVEVAGASTQYF	TRBV29-1	TRBD2	many	TRBJ2-5
TGTGCCAGCAGCTCCACACAGGGGTTAGTAGAGACCCAGTACTTC	CASSSTQGLVETQYF	TRBV7-9	TRBD1	NA	TRBJ2-5
TGCGCCAGCAGCCAAGATCCGAGTCAGCCCCAGCATTTT	CASSQDPSQPQHF	TRBV4-3	NA	many	TRBJ1-5
TGTGCCAGCAGCCAAGTCGGGGGGGTAGGCACTGAAGCTTTCTTT	CASSQVGGVGTEAFF	TRBV11-1	NA	NA	TRBJ1-1
TGTGCCATCAGTGCCGGGACAGGGGGTTCCTACGAGCAGTACTTC	CAISAGTGGSYEQYF	TRBV10-3	TRBD1	many	TRBJ2-7
TGTGCCAGCGGAAGGACAGGGGTGGTCACTGAAGCTTTCTTT	CASGRTGVVTEAFF	TRBV6-5	TRBD1	NA	TRBJ1-1
TGTGCCAGCAGTGAAAGACAGGGTCCTGATCAGCCCCAGCATTTT	CASSERQGPDQPQHF	TRBV25-1	TRBD1	once	TRBJ1-5
TGTGCCAGTAGTATGTCCGGGGGCGACTATGGCTACACCTTC	CASSMSGGDYGYTF	TRBV19	NA	many	TRBJ1-2
TGCAGTGCTAGAGATGCCCGAGGTAGCGCCTCACTATACGAGCAGTACTTC	CSARDARGSASLYEQYF	TRBV20-1	NA	NA	TRBJ2-7
TGCAGCGTTTTCGGGACAGGGGGCATGGAGACCCAGTACTTC	CSVFGTGGMETQYF	TRBV29-1	TRBD1	NA	TRBJ2-5
TGCAGCGTTGGTGGCAGGGCGAACACTGAAGCTTTCTTT	CSVGGRANTEAFF	TRBV29-1	NA	few	TRBJ1-1
TGTGCCAGCAGCTTACGACTAGCGGGGGCTCAAGAGACCCAGTACTTC	CASSLRLAGAQETQYF	TRBV5-5	TRBD2	few	TRBJ2-5
TGTGCCAGCAGCTCAGGAGACACCTTTATTCAGTACTTC	CASSSGDTFIQYF	TRBV7-9	NA	NA	TRBJ2-4
TGTGCCAGTAGTCAAGACAGGGCGGATGGCCACACCTTC	CASSQDRADGHTF	TRBV19	TRBD1	NA	TRBJ1-2
TGTGCCAGCAGTTCCGGGGACGTCGGCGAGACCCAGTACTTC	CASSSGDVGETQYF	TRBV12-3/TRBV12-4	NA	few	TRBJ2-5
TGTGCCATCAGTACGGACAGCTCCTATAATTCACCCCTCCACTTT	CAISTDSSYNSPLHF	TRBV10-3	NA	NA	TRBJ1-6
TGTGCCAGCAGCTTAATAGCGGGGGCGGGTTACAATGAGCAGTTCTTC	CASSLIAGAGYNEQFF	TRBV7-2	TRBD2	NA	TRBJ2-1
TGTGCCACCAGCTTGGCAGGCCTCTACGAGCAGTACTTC	CATSLAGLYEQYF	TRBV15	NA	NA	TRBJ2-7
TGCGCCAGCAGCCAAGAGCCGGGGTCTCACTATGGCTACACCTTC	CASSQEPGSHYGYTF	TRBV4-3	NA	NA	TRBJ1-2
TGTGCCAGCAGGGTGACGGGGGGCAAGAATGAAGCTTTCTTT	CASRVTGGKNEAFF	TRBV5-8	NA	many	TRBJ1-1
TGTGCCAGCTCGGCCGGGACCCTGATCTCCGAGCAGTACTTC	CASSAGTLISEQYF	TRBV12-3/TRBV12-4	NA	NA	TRBJ2-7
TGTGCCAGCAGCTTTCGGACGGGAGGGTCGGCCTACGAGCAGTACTTC	CASSFRTGGSAYEQYF	TRBV13	TRBD2	NA	TRBJ2-7
TGTGCCAGCAGCTTACTCGCAGGTCTAAATTCACCCCTCCACTTT	CASSLLAGLNSPLHF	TRBV7-2	NA	few	TRBJ1-6
TGTGCCACGACAGAAAACACTGAAGCTTTCTTT	CATTENTEAFF	TRBV10-3	NA	many	TRBJ1-1
TGTGCCAGCAGTTACGGGGGACAGGGAGCCAACGTCCTGACTTTC	CASSYGGQGANVLTF	TRBV6-5	TRBD1	NA	TRBJ2-6
TGTGCCAGCAGCTTGCCCCAATCGAACACCGGGGAGCTGTTTTTT	CASSLPQSNTGELFF	TRBV5-4	NA	once	TRBJ2-2
TGTGCCAGCAGTTCCCTCCAGACAGGGACGCAAGACGAGCAGTACTTC	CASSSLQTGTQDEQYF	TRBV12-3/TRBV12-4	TRBD1	many	TRBJ2-7
TGTGCCAGCAGTGAAACAAACGGGAGGACTAGCGGCACCTACGAGCAGTACTTC	CASSETNGRTSGTYEQYF	TRBV25-1	TRBD2	NA	TRBJ2-7
TGTGCCAGCAGCGGGCAGCGGGGTTACACCGGGGAGCTGTTTTTT	CASSGQRGYTGELFF	TRBV7-9	TRBD2	many	TRBJ2-2
TGTGCCAGCAGCTTAGAGGTCTCAGGGCCACCCCTCCACTTT	CASSLEVSGPPLHF	TRBV11-2	NA	NA	TRBJ1-6
TGTGCCAGAGGGGACAGGTCGAACACTGAAGCTTTCTTT	CARGDRSNTEAFF	TRBV2	TRBD1	many	TRBJ1-1
TGTGCCAGCAGCCCCCCGGGACAGGGGAATGAAAAACTGTTTTTT	CASSPPGQGNEKLFF	TRBV13	TRBD1	NA	TRBJ1-4
TGTGCCAGCAGTGAAGCGGGAGGGGCCCATGGCTACACCTTC	CASSEAGGAHGYTF	TRBV2	NA	NA	TRBJ1-2
TGTGCCAGCTCGCTCACAGGGGGGGCCGCTGGTGGCTACACCTTC	CASSLTGGAAGGYTF	TRBV7-2	TRBD1	few	TRBJ1-2
TGTGCCAGCAGCCAGGACTATTTTGGAAACACCATATATTTT	CASSQDYFGNTIYF	TRBV6-6	NA	NA	TRBJ1-3
TGTGCCAGCAGTTTGAACGGGGGGCCGGCGGTCCCCGGGGAGCTGTTTTTT	CASSLNGGPAVPGELFF	TRBV27	NA	NA	TRBJ2-2
TGCGCCAGCAGCCCCAACAGGGTGGGGGGAACAGATACGCAGTATTTT	CASSPNRVGGTDTQYF	TRBV5-1	NA	NA	TRBJ2-3
TGCGCCAGCAGCCCAAAGGGGTCAGGGGAGTCTGAAGCTTTCTTT	CASSPKGSGESEAFF	TRBV5-1	NA	many	TRBJ1-1
TGCAGTGCTAGCGATGAGGCGGGGAAAGAGACCCAGTACTTC	CSASDEAGKETQYF	TRBV20-1	NA	NA	TRBJ2-5
TGTGCTAGCCCCGGGGAGGTTCCCCTCAATCAGCCCCAGCATTTT	CASPGEVPLNQPQHF	TRBV7-7	NA	many	TRBJ1-5
TGTGCCAGCAGTCACTTGACTAGCGGAATGGGGGAGCAGTACTTC	CASSHLTSGMGEQYF	TRBV12-3/TRBV12-4	TRBD2	NA	TRBJ2-7
TGTGCCAGTAGTATAGATGTGAACACTGAAGCTTTCTTT	CASSIDVNTEAFF	TRBV19	NA	many	TRBJ1-1
TGTGCCAGCAGACCGGGCAACGGAGAGACCCAGTACTTC	CASRPGNGETQYF	TRBV7-9	NA	NA	TRBJ2-5
TGCAGTGCTAGACAGACAGGGGCTAACTATGGCTACACCTTC	CSARQTGANYGYTF	TRBV20-1	TRBD1	many	TRBJ1-2
TGTGCCAGCATTTACTCGGGTTATGGGGCCAACGTCCTGACTTTC	CASIYSGYGANVLTF	TRBV2	NA	NA	TRBJ2-6
TGCAGTGCTACCCGATATACTAGCGGGGGGGCCCTACAACAAGAGACCCAGTACTTC	CSATRYTSGGALQQETQYF	TRBV20-1	TRBD2	NA	TRBJ2-5